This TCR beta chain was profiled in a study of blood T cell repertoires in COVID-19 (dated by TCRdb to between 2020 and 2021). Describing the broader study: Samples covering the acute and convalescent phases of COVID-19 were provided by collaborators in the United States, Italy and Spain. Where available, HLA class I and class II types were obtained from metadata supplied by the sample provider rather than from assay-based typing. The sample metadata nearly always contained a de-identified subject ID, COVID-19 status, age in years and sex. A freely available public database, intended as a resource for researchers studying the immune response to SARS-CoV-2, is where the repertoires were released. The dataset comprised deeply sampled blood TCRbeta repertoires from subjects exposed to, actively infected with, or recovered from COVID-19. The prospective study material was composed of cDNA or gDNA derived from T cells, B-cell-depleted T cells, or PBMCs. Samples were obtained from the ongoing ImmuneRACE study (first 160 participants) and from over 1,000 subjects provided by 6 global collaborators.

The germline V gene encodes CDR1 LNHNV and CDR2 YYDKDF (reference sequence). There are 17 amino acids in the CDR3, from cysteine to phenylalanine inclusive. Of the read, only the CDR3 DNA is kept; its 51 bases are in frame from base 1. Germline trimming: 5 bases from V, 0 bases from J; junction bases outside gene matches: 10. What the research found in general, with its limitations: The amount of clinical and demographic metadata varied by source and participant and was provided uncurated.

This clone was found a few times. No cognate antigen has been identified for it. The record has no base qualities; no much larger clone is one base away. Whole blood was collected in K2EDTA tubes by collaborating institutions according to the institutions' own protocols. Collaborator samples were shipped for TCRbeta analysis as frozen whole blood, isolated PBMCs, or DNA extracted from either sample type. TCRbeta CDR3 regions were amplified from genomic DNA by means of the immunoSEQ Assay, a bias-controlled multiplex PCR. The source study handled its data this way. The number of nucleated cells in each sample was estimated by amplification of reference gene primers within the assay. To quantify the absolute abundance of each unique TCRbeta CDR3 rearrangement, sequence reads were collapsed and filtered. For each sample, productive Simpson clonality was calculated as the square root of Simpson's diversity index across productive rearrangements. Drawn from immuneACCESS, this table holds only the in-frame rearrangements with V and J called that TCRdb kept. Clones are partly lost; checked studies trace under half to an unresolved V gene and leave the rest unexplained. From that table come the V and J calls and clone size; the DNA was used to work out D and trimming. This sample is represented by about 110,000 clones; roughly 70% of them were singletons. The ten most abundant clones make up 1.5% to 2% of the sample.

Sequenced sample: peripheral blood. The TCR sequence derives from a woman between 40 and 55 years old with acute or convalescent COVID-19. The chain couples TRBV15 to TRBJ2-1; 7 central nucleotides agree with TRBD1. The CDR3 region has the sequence CATSGQGGKSSYNEQFF. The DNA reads TGTGCCACCAGCGGCCAAGGGGGCAAGAGCTCCTACAATGAGCAGTTCTTC.